One and the same sample provided the 30 T cell receptor beta chains below, sequenced in a study of T-cell reconstitution after alpha-beta-depleted transplantation in children. A TCRbeta library incorporating unique molecular identifiers was prepared. Each CDR3 protein is one row after TCRdb ran MiXCR on the PCR reads. Altogether hundreds of thousands of distinct CDR3 sequences are present, approximately 24% being singletons, with the ten largest covering about 5%. The input for sequencing was PBMCs, mostly from graft donor cells, taken 360 days after TCRalphabeta/CD19-depleted stem cell transplant. These TCRs come from a female patient aged 2-10 years who had a stem cell transplant for congenital amegakaryocytic thrombocytopenia, so the T cells may come from the graft donor.

In its sample, this clonotype was seen many times. The rearrangement links TRBV12-3 or TRBV12-4 to TRBJ2-1; D possibly corresponds to TRBD1 (5 bases). Trimming cost V 6 bases and J 5 bases, with 8 bases left between them. The CDR3 sequence is 12 residues long. CDR3 amino acids: CASRDSNNEQFF. In DNA, the CDR3 is TGTGCCAGCAGAGACAGTAACAATGAGCAGTTCTTC.

This rearrangement joins TRBV12-3 or TRBV12-4 to TRBJ2-7; 8 bases fit TRBD2. V lost 3 bases and J lost 2; bases outside the gene matches: 3. The CDR3 extends over 14 amino acids. The CDR3 nucleotides read TGTGCCAGCAGTTTCGGGAGGGGCCCCTACGAGCAGTACTTC. Translation gives CASSFGRGPYEQYF.

This clonotype was detected a few times. The chain recombines TRBV5-1 with TRBJ2-1; 10 positions match TRBD2. The CDR3 length is 16 residues. Germline loops: CDR1 SGHRS, CDR2 YFSETQ. V shed 0 bases and J 6 bases; nucleotides not matched to a gene: 6. CDR3 region: CASSLERGGPLNEQFF. CDR3 sequence (DNA): TGCGCCAGCAGCTTGGAGCGGGGGGGCCCTCTCAATGAGCAGTTCTTC. Using reference TRBV5-1 and TRBJ2-1 for the parts outside the CDR3, the full variable domain is KAGVTQTPRYLIKTRGQQVTLSCSPISGHRSVSWYQQTPGQGLQFLFEYFSETQRNKGNFPGRFSGRQFSNSRSEMNVSTLELGDSALYLCASSLERGGPLNEQFFGPGTRLTVL.

This clonotype was observed at least ten times. The rearrangement links TRBV28 to TRBJ2-1, with 7 bases lining up with TRBD2. The CDR3 runs 15 residues. Unmatched junction bases numbered 3, after V lost 3 bases and J lost 1 base. Looked up from germline, CDR1 is MDHEN and CDR2 is SYDVKM. CDR3 loop: CASSFQGGSYNEQFF. The DNA of the CDR3 is TGTGCCAGCAGTTTCCAGGGAGGGTCCTACAATGAGCAGTTCTTC.

This chain uses TRBV4-1 with TRBJ1-5; D ambiguous. Trimming left V 0 bases short and J 5 bases short, with 5 bases between. The CDR3 spans 13 residues. Germline CDR1 and CDR2: MGHRA and YSYEKL. CDR3: CASSQDMDQPQHF. The CDR3 bases are TGCGCCAGCAGCCAAGATATGGATCAGCCCCAGCATTTT.

The gene calls are TRBV4-1 and TRBJ1-4; TRBD1 matches at 8 bases. The V gene end was trimmed by 4 bases and the J gene end by 10 bases; junction bases not matched to a gene: 5. The germline CDR1 and CDR2 sequences are MGHRA and YSYEKL. The CDR3 totals 13 residues. The CDR3 is CASSRGQGGKLFF. CDR3 sequence (DNA): TGCGCCAGCAGCCGCGGACAGGGAGGAAAACTGTTTTTT.

The rearrangement links TRBV10-3 to TRBJ2-2, with D possibly being TRBD1 (6 bases). CDR3 length: 14 amino acids. V lost 6 bases and J 7 bases, leaving 15 bases between the germline ends. Germline V gene data show CDR1 as ENHRY and CDR2 as SYGVKD. CDR3: CAIRDSSVSGELFF. The CDR3 DNA follows: TGTGCCATCAGGGACAGTAGTGTCAGCGGGGAGCTGTTTTTT.

The chain uses TRBV6-1 and TRBJ2-7, with D unclear. Deletions cut 6 bases from V and 0 bases from J, with 9 bases between. This CDR3 has 13 amino acids. CDR1 MNHNS and CDR2 SASEGT come from the germline V gene. CDR3 sequence: CASSSDRSYEQYF. In DNA, the CDR3 is TGTGCCAGCAGCTCAGACCGCTCCTACGAGCAGTACTTC.

In its sample, this clonotype was seen many times. The chain couples TRBV5-1 to TRBJ2-5; 11 bases are shared with TRBD1. The CDR3 has 15 amino acids. The germline CDR1 and CDR2 sequences are SGHRS and YFSETQ. V lost 6 bases, J lost 1 base, and 5 bases stayed unmatched. The CDR3: CASIRTGGLQETQYF. The CDR3 DNA is TGCGCCAGCATAAGGACAGGGGGCCTCCAAGAGACCCAGTACTTC.

The chain joins TRBV10-3 to TRBJ2-2; 9 bases fit TRBD1. Germline V gene lookup returns CDR1 ENHRY and CDR2 SYGVKD. The CDR3 spans 15 residues. V lost 6 bases to trimming and J lost 6 bases; unmatched junction nucleotides: 8. CDR3 coding DNA: TGTGCCATCAGACCGGGACAGGGTTCGGCCGGGGAGCTGTTTTTT. It yields the protein CAIRPGQGSAGELFF.

This clonotype appeared a few times. The J gene is TRBJ1-1, the V gene TRBV6-5, with D uncertain. Germline-derived CDR1 and CDR2 are MNHEY and SVGAGI. The CDR3 covers 14 residues. V was clipped by 2 bases and J by 0 bases, with 7 bases between them. The CDR3 spells CASSYGRMNTEAFF. The CDR3 DNA sequence: TGTGCCAGCAGTTACGGTCGGATGAACACTGAAGCTTTCTTT.

This clonotype occurred many times. The chain is built from TRBV25-1 and TRBJ2-3; D might be TRBD2 (6 bases). The ends were cut back, 3 bases at V and 5 bases at J, with 12 bases in the middle. The CDR3 sequence is 14 residues long. Germline assignment: CDR1 MGHDK and CDR2 SYGVNS. CDR3 amino acids: CASSERGRRDTQYF. CDR3 sequence (DNA): TGTGCCAGCAGTGAGCGGGGCCGGAGAGATACGCAGTATTTT.

V is TRBV7-9 and J is TRBJ2-1; D is unresolved. The germline CDR1 and CDR2 sequences are SEHNR and FQNEAQ (reference sequence). V lost 5 bases, J lost 9 bases, and 5 bases lay in between. The CDR3 sequence is 10 residues long. The CDR3 coding sequence is TGTGCCAGCAGCCCCTTTGAGCAGTTCTTC. This sequence encodes CASSPFEQFF.

V usage is TRBV4-1 and J usage is TRBJ2-1; 10 bases fit TRBD2. V dropped 5 bases and J dropped 0; count of bases not matched to a gene: 7. The CDR3 is 17 amino acids. Per the germline V gene, CDR1 is MGHRA and CDR2 is YSYEKL. DNA for the CDR3: TGCGCCAGCAGCGGGCTAGCGGGGGCCCTCTCCTACAATGAGCAGTTCTTC. This gives the protein CASSGLAGALSYNEQFF.

This clonotype turned up a few times. The chain employs TRBV12-3 or TRBV12-4 and TRBJ2-5; D is perhaps TRBD1 (6 bases). V was cut by 6 bases and J by 4 bases, with 9 bases left in between. The CDR3 is made up of 12 amino acids. The chain's CDR3 is CASSPQGETQYF. The CDR3 coding sequence is TGTGCCAGCAGCCCACAGGGAGAGACCCAGTACTTC.

This clonotype was seen more than once but under ten times. The rearrangement joins TRBV20-1 to TRBJ2-7; TRBD2 aligns across 7 bases. The trim removed 3 bases at V and 2 bases at J, leaving 4 bases unmatched. CDR1 and CDR2 from the germline V gene are DFQATT and SNEGSKA (reference sequence). The CDR3 contains 13 residues. The CDR3 bases are TGCAGTGCTAGCATAACTAGCGCCTACGAGCAGTACTTC. This translates into CSASITSAYEQYF.

This clonotype was seen a handful of times. The V and J genes are TRBV29-1 and TRBJ2-7; D unclear. V was trimmed by 5 bases and J by 1 base, leaving 9 bases between them. This CDR3 has 12 residues. Germline values: CDR1 SQVTM, CDR2 ANQGSEA. The CDR3 DNA is TGCAGCGTTACTGGGTCGTCCTACGAGCAGTACTTC. It specifies CSVTGSSYEQYF.

J is TRBJ2-3 and V is TRBV7-2; D unresolved. The CDR3 extends over 16 amino acids. Germline V gives CDR1 SGHTA, CDR2 FQGNSA. With 3 bases removed from V and 8 bases from J, the gap between germline ends came to 21 bases. The CDR3 sequence is CASSFRGKIRPSTQYF. CDR3 sequence (DNA): TGTGCCAGCAGCTTTCGCGGCAAAATCCGGCCCAGTACGCAGTATTTT.

The V call is TRBV7-9, the J call TRBJ1-1; D perhaps matches TRBD1 (6 bases). Germline CDR1 reads SEHNR; CDR2 reads FQNEAQ (reference sequence). Trimming took 7 bases from V and 3 from J, leaving 15 bases between them. The CDR3 sequence is 14 residues long. CDR3 sequence: CASTWGRGYTEAFF. The CDR3 region has the DNA TGTGCCAGCACTTGGGGGAGGGGGTACACTGAAGCTTTCTTT.

The V gene is TRBV5-1, the J gene TRBJ1-1, with TRBD1 as a possible D gene (6 bases). This CDR3 comprises 15 residues. Trimming shortened V by 4 bases and J by 4 bases, and 17 bases separated the two germline ends. Germline CDR1 SGHRS, CDR2 YFSETQ. In DNA form, the CDR3 reads TGCGCCAGCAGCACAGCGGCAGGGGAGGGCACTGAAGCTTTCTTT. Translating it yields CASSTAAGEGTEAFF. Full variable domain (rest looked up from reference TRBV5-1 and TRBJ1-1): KAGVTQTPRYLIKTRGQQVTLSCSPISGHRSVSWYQQTPGQGLQFLFEYFSETQRNKGNFPGRFSGRQFSNSRSEMNVSTLELGDSALYLCASSTAAGEGTEAFFGQGTRLTVV.

This sequence joins TRBV9 and TRBJ2-6, with TRBD2 matching 8 bases. V lost 0 bases to trimming and J lost 2 bases; unmatched junction nucleotides: 10. The CDR3 is 19 amino acids. Germline V gene data show CDR1 as SGDLS and CDR2 as YYNGEE. The CDR3 sequence is CASSVGFAGGGPGANVLTF. DNA for the CDR3: TGTGCCAGCAGCGTAGGTTTTGCTGGCGGGGGGCCTGGGGCCAACGTCCTGACTTTC.

This chain connects TRBV4-2 to TRBJ2-1; 9 positions match TRBD1. The CDR3 length is 15 residues. V trimming: 4 bases; J trimming: 7 bases; junction bases outside the gene matches: 8. The germline V gene has CDR1 LGHNA and CDR2 YNFKEQ. This CDR3 reads CASSPPGQGLNEQFF. The DNA for the CDR3 is TGTGCCAGCAGCCCACCGGGACAGGGATTGAATGAGCAGTTCTTC.

The chain is built from TRBV7-6 and TRBJ2-1; no clear D gene. Looked up from germline, CDR1 is SGHVS and CDR2 is FNYEAQ. With 5 bases removed from V and 4 bases from J, the gap between germline ends came to 9 bases. The CDR3 has 13 residues. The CDR3, as DNA: TGTGCCAGCAGCCCCCGTATTTACAATGAGCAGTTCTTC. It yields the protein CASSPRIYNEQFF.

This sequence joins TRBV28 and TRBJ2-1, with 8 nucleotides matching TRBD1. Germline V gene data show CDR1 as MDHEN and CDR2 as SYDVKM. The CDR3 runs to 15 residues. Trimming removed 6 bases from V and 5 bases from J; junction bases left unmatched: 9. CDR3 protein: CASSPTRTGNNEQFF. For the CDR3, the DNA is TGTGCCAGCAGCCCGACCAGGACAGGGAACAATGAGCAGTTCTTC.

There are a few counts of this clonotype. The gene calls are TRBV5-1 and TRBJ2-1, with unresolved D. The CDR3 extends over 11 amino acids. The V gene lost 2 bases and the J gene lost 9 bases, with 6 bases spanning the gap. CDR1 is SGHRS, CDR2 YFSETQ, per germline. CDR3: CASSLLSEQFF. The CDR3 DNA follows: TGCGCCAGCAGCTTACTAAGTGAGCAGTTCTTC. Full variable domain (missing parts from reference TRBV5-1 and TRBJ2-1): KAGVTQTPRYLIKTRGQQVTLSCSPISGHRSVSWYQQTPGQGLQFLFEYFSETQRNKGNFPGRFSGRQFSNSRSEMNVSTLELGDSALYLCASSLLSEQFFGPGTRLTVL.

The rearrangement links TRBV3-1 to TRBJ2-1; no definite D call. This CDR3 contains 13 residues. V shed 4 bases and J shed 3 bases, with 7 bases lying between them. Germline CDR1 LGHDT, CDR2 YNNKEL (reference sequence). The CDR3 sequence: CASSRGNYNEQFF. The CDR3 nucleotides read TGTGCCAGCAGCCGCGGCAACTACAATGAGCAGTTCTTC.

V usage is TRBV6-1 and J usage is TRBJ2-2, with 13 bases identical to TRBD2. This CDR3 has 15 amino acids. Per the germline V gene, CDR1 is MNHNS and CDR2 is SASEGT. The V gene end was trimmed by 8 bases and the J gene end by 7 bases; junction bases not matched to a gene: 7. In nucleotides, the CDR3 is TGTGCCAGCCAGAGGACTAGCGGGGGACACGGGGAGCTGTTTTTT. The encoded protein is CASQRTSGGHGELFF.

This sequence joins TRBV29-1 and TRBJ2-5; tentative D call: TRBD1 (6 bases). The CDR3 spans 15 residues. Germline CDR1 reads SQVTM; CDR2 reads ANQGSEA. V was pared by 1 base and J by 1 base, with 13 bases between. The CDR3 coding sequence is TGCAGCGTTGAAGTAAAGGGCAGGGGCCAAGAGACCCAGTACTTC. This gives the protein CSVEVKGRGQETQYF.

The genes are TRBV29-1 and TRBJ1-2, with D perhaps matching TRBD1 (5 bases). The germline CDR1 and CDR2 sequences are SQVTM and ANQGSEA. The CDR3 covers 12 residues. Trimming stripped 7 bases from V and 7 bases from J, with 16 bases between. CDR3 region: CSDWTGRFGYTF. The CDR3 region has the DNA TGCAGCGACTGGACGGGGCGGTTTGGCTACACCTTC.

This chain uses TRBV27 with TRBJ2-7, with a possible D match to TRBD1 (6 bases). This CDR3 is built from 14 residues. The germline V and J ends were trimmed by 3 bases and 7 bases, with 16 bases remaining between them. CDR1 is MNHEY, CDR2 SMNVEV, per germline (reference sequence). In nucleotides, the CDR3 is TGTGCCAGCAGTTTTGACAGGCCCCTTCGGGAGCAGTACTTC. This translates into CASSFDRPLREQYF.